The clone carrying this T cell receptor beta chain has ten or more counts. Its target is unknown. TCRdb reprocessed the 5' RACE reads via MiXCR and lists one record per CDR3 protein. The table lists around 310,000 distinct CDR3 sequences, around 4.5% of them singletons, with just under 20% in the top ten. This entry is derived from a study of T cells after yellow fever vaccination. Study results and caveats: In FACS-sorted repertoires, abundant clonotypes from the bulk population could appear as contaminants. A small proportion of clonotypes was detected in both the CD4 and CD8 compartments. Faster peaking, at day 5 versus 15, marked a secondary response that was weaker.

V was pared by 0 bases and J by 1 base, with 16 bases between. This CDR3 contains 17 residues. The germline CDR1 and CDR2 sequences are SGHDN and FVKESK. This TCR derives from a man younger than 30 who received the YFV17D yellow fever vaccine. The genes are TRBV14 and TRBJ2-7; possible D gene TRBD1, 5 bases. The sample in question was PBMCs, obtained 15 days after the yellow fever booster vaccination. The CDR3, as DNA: TGTGCCAGCAGCCAAGATGAGTCGCCAGGGTATTCCTACGAGCAGTACTTC. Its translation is CASSQDESPGYSYEQYF. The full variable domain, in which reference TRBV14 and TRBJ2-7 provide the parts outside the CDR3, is EAGVTQFPSHSVIEKGQTVTLRCDPISGHDNLYWYRRVMGKEIKFLLHFVKESKQDESGMPNNRFLAERTGGTYSTLKVQPAELEDSGVYFCASSQDESPGYSYEQYFGPGTRLTVT.